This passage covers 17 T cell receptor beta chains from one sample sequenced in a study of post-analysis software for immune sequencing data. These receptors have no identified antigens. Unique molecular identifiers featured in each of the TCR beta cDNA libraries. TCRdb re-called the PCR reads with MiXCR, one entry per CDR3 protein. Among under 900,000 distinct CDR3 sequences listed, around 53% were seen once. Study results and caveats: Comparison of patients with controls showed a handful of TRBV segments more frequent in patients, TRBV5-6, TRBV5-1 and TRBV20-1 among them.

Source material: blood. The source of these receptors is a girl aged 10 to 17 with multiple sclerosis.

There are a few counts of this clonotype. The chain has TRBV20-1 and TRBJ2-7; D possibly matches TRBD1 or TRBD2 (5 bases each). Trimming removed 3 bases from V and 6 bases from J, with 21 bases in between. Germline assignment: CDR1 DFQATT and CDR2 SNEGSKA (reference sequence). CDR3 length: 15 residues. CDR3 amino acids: CSAREPGRGSREQYF. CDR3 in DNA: TGCAGTGCTAGGGAACCGGGACGGGGATCGCGCGAGCAGTACTTC.

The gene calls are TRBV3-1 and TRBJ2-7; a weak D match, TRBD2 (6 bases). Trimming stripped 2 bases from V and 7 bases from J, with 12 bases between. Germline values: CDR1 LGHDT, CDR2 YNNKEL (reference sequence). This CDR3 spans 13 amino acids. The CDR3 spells CASSQLGGREQYF. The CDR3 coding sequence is TGTGCCAGCAGCCAATTGGGGGGAAGGGAGCAGTACTTC.

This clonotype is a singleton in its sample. In nucleotides, the CDR3 is TGTGCCTGGAGTGCACTAGCCCAGCAGTTCTTC. Translating it yields CAWSALAQQFF. The rearrangement uses TRBV30 and TRBJ2-1; weak D call: TRBD2 (6 bases). With 1 base removed from V and 11 bases from J, the gap between germline ends came to 9 bases. The CDR3 spans 11 residues. The germline V gene has CDR1 GTSNPN and CDR2 SVGIG (reference sequence).

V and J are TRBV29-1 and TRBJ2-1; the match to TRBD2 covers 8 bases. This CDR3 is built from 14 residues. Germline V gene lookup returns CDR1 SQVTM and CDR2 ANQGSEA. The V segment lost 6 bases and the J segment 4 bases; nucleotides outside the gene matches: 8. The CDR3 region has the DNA TGCAGCGTGTTAAGGCTAGCGGGTTACAATGAGCAGTTCTTC. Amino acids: CSVLRLAGYNEQFF.

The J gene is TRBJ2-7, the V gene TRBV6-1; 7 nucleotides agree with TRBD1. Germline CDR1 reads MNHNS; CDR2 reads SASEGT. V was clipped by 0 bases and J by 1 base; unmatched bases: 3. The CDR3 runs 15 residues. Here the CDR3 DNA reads TGTGCCAGCAGTGAAGCGGGGACAGAATCCTACGAGCAGTACTTC. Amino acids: CASSEAGTESYEQYF.

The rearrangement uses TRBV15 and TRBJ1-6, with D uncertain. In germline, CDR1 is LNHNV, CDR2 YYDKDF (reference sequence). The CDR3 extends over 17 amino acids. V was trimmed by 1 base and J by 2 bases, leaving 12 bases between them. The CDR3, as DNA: TGTGCCACCAGCAGAGGTTCTGGGCCAGCCTATAATTCACCCCTCCACTTT. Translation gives CATSRGSGPAYNSPLHF. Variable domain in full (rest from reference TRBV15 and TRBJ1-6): DAMVIQNPRYQVTQFGKPVTLSCSQTLNHNVMYWYQQKSSQAPKLLFHYYDKDFNNEADTPDNFQSRRPNTSFCFLDIRSPGLGDTAMYLCATSRGSGPAYNSPLHFGNGTRLTVT.

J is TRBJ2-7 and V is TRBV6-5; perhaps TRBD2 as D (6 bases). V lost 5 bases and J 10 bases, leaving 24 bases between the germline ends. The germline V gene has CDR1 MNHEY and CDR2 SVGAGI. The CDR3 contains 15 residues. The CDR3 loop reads CASSLGTSGTGPQYF. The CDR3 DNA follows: TGTGCCAGCAGTCTAGGGACTTCGGGGACCGGGCCCCAGTACTTC.

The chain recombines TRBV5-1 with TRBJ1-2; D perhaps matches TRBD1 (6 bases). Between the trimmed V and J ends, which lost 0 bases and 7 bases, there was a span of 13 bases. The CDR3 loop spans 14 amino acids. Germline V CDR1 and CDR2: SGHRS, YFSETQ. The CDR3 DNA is TGCGCCAGCAGCTTGGCTACAGGGTTCCCTGGCTACACCTTC. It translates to CASSLATGFPGYTF. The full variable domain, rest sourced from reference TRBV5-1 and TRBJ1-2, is KAGVTQTPRYLIKTRGQQVTLSCSPISGHRSVSWYQQTPGQGLQFLFEYFSETQRNKGNFPGRFSGRQFSNSRSEMNVSTLELGDSALYLCASSLATGFPGYTFGSGTRLTVV.

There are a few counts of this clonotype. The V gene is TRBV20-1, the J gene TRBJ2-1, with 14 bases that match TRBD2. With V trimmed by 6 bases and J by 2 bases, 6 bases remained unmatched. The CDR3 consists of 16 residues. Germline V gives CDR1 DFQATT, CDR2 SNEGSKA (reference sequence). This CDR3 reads CSATGLAGGPYNEQFF. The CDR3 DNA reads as TGCAGTGCCACCGGACTAGCGGGAGGACCCTACAATGAGCAGTTCTTC.

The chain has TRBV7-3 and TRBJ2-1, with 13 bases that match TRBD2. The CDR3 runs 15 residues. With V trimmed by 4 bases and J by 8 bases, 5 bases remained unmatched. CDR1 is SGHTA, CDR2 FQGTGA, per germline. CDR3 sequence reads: CASSSLAGGPDEQFF. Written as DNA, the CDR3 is TGTGCCAGCAGCTCACTAGCGGGGGGGCCAGATGAGCAGTTCTTC.

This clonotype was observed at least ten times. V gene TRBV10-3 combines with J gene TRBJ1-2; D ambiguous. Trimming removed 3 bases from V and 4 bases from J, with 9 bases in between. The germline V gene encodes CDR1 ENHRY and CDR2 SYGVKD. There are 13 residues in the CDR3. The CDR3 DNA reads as TGTGCCATCAGTGAAGGGCAGTCCTATGGCTACACCTTC. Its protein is CAISEGQSYGYTF.

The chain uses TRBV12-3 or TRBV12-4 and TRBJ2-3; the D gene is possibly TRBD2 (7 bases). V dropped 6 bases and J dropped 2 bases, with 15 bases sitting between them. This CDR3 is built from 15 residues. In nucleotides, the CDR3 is TGTGCCAGCAGACAGGGACTATCAAACACAGATACGCAGTATTTT. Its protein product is CASRQGLSNTDTQYF.

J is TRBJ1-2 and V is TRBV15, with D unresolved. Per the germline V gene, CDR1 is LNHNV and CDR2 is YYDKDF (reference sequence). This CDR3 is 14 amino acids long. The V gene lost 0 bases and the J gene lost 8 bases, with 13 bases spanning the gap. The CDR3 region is CATSREAAGYGYTF. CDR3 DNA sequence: TGTGCCACCAGCAGAGAGGCAGCGGGATACGGCTACACCTTC. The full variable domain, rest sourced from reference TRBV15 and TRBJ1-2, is DAMVIQNPRYQVTQFGKPVTLSCSQTLNHNVMYWYQQKSSQAPKLLFHYYDKDFNNEADTPDNFQSRRPNTSFCFLDIRSPGLGDTAMYLCATSREAAGYGYTFGSGTRLTVV.

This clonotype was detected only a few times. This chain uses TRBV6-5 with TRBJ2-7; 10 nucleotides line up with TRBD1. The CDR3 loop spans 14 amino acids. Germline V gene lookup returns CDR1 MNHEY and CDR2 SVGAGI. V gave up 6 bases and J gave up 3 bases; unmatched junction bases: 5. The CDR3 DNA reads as TGTGCCAGCAGGAGGGGACAGGGGAACTACGAGCAGTACTTC. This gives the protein CASRRGQGNYEQYF.

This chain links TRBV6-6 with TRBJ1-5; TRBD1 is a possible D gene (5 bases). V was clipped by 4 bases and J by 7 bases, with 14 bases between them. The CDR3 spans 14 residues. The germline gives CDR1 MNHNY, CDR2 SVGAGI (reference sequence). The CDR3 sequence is CASSSTGVGQPQHF. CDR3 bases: TGTGCCAGCAGTTCCACGGGGGTAGGGCAGCCCCAGCATTTT.

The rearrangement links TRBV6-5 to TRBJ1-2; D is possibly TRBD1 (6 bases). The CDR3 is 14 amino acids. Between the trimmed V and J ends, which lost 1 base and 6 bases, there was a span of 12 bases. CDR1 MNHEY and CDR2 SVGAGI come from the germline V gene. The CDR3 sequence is CASSYYPGADGYTF. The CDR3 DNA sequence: TGTGCCAGCAGTTACTATCCGGGGGCTGATGGCTACACCTTC.

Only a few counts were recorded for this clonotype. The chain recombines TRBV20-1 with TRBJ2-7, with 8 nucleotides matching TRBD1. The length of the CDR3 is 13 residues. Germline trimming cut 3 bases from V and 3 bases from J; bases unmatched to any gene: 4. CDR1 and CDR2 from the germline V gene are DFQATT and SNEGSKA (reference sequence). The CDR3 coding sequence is TGCAGTGCTAGGGACAGGGTGGACTACGAGCAGTACTTC. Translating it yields CSARDRVDYEQYF.